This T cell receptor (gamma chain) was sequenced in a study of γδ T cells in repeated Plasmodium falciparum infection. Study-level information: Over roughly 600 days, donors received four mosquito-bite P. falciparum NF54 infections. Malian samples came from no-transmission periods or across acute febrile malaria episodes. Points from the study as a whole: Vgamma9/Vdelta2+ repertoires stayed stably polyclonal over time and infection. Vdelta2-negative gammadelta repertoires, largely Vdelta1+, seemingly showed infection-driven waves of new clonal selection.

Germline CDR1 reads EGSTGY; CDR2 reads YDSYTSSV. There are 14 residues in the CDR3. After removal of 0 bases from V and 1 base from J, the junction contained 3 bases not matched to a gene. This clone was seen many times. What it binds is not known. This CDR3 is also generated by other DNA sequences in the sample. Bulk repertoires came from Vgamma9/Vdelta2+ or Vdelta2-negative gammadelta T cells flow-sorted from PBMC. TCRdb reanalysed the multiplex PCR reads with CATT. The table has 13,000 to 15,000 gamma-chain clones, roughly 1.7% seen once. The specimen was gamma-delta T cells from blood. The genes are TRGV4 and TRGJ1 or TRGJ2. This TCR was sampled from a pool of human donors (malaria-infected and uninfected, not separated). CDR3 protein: CATWDGRNYYKKLF. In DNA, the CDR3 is TGTGCCACCTGGGATGGGCGAAATTATTATAAGAAACTCTTT.